Listed here are 26 T cell receptor beta chains from one sample, sequenced in a study of blood T cell repertoires in COVID-19. This table comes from immunoSEQ multiplex PCR, and its TCRdb copy is limited to in-frame clones, with some not included. The data hold some 140,000 clones, with 75% to 85% observed a single time. The sequencing input was peripheral blood. These TCRs come from a woman aged 55-70 years with COVID-19, enrolled during active disease.

The chain recombines TRBV7-9 with TRBJ2-5, with D tentatively TRBD1 (6 bases). There are 14 residues in the CDR3. Deletions cut 0 bases from V and 1 base from J, with 6 bases between. CDR1 is SEHNR, CDR2 FQNEAQ, per germline (reference sequence). The CDR3 sequence: CASSLAGAQETQYF. In nucleotides, the CDR3 is TGTGCCAGCAGCTTAGCGGGGGCCCAAGAGACCCAGTACTTC.

The rearrangement links TRBV19 to TRBJ1-1; D may be TRBD1 (5 bases). The germline V and J ends were trimmed by 5 bases and 0 bases, with 13 bases remaining between them. The length of the CDR3 is 15 residues. The germline V gene encodes CDR1 LNHDA and CDR2 SQIVND (reference sequence). In DNA form, the CDR3 reads TGTGCCAGTAGTCGACAGTTCCAAATGAACACTGAAGCTTTCTTT. It is translated as CASSRQFQMNTEAFF. Full variable domain (outside the CDR3, taken from reference TRBV19 and TRBJ1-1): DGGITQSPKYLFRKEGQNVTLSCEQNLNHDAMYWYRQDPGQGLRLIYYSQIVNDFQKGDIAEGYSVSREKKESFPLTVTSAQKNPTAFYLCASSRQFQMNTEAFFGQGTRLTVV.

The rearrangement joins TRBV5-4 to TRBJ2-1; TRBD2 matches 12 bases. Germline values: CDR1 SGHNT, CDR2 YYREEE (reference sequence). The CDR3 is made up of 15 amino acids. V dropped 0 bases and J dropped 5; count of bases not matched to a gene: 0. CDR3 sequence: CASSLGTSGNNEQFF. The DNA of the CDR3 is TGTGCCAGCAGCTTGGGGACTAGCGGGAACAATGAGCAGTTCTTC.

The chain joins TRBV5-1 to TRBJ1-3; possible D gene TRBD1, 6 bases. Trimming left V 3 bases short and J 0 bases short, with 13 bases between. The CDR3 is made up of 16 amino acids. Germline V gene sequence: CDR1 SGHRS, CDR2 YFSETQ. This CDR3 is CASSWGGDSSGNTIYF. The CDR3 region has the DNA TGCGCCAGCAGCTGGGGGGGCGATTCCTCTGGAAACACCATATATTTT.

The V and J genes are TRBV6-2 or TRBV6-3 and TRBJ2-1, with D possibly TRBD2 on 5 matching bases. This CDR3 is built from 14 residues. Germline CDR1 and CDR2: MNHEY and SVGEGT. Trimming took off 3 bases at V and 6 bases at J, with 12 bases between the two ends. The CDR3 region has the DNA TGTGCCAGCAGTTATAGCAGGAGGAGCAATGAGCAGTTCTTC. This codes for CASSYSRRSNEQFF.

A remark on this clone: Sequence at one end of the junction differs from germline and may be a read error. This sequence joins TRBV19 and TRBJ2-3; 13 nucleotides agree with TRBD2. Germline V CDR1 and CDR2: LNHDA, SQIVND (reference sequence). This CDR3 has 18 amino acids. CDR3 in amino acids: CASSPRGLAGVSTDTQYF. The CDR3 region has the DNA TGTGCCAGTAGTCCCCGAGGACTAGCGGGGGTGAGCACAGACACGCAGTATTTT.

This clone was observed a handful of times. V usage is TRBV28 and J usage is TRBJ1-6; no reliable D call. Trimming removed 2 bases from V and 6 bases from J, with 2 bases in between. The CDR3 covers 12 residues. Germline V gene sequence: CDR1 MDHEN, CDR2 SYDVKM. The CDR3 here is CASSLRNSPLHF. Here the CDR3 DNA reads TGTGCCAGCAGTTTACGTAATTCACCCCTCCACTTT.

This chain connects TRBV5-1 to TRBJ2-5, with 9 nucleotides matching TRBD2. This CDR3 has 14 amino acids. The junction had 2 bases not matched to a gene; V was cut back by 0 bases and J by 5 bases. Germline CDR1 is SGHRS and CDR2 is YFSETQ. As DNA, the CDR3 is TGCGCCAGCAGCTTGGAAGGACTAGCGGAGACCCAGTACTTC. Its translation is CASSLEGLAETQYF.

The J gene is TRBJ2-7, the V gene TRBV19; 12 nucleotides line up with TRBD1. V was pared by 4 bases and J by 6 bases, with 1 base of the junction left unmatched. The CDR3 loop spans 13 amino acids. CDR1 and CDR2 from the germline V gene are LNHDA and SQIVND (reference sequence). The CDR3 nucleotides are TGTGCCAGTAGTAGGGACAGGGGGCGCGAGCAGTACTTC. It yields the protein CASSRDRGREQYF.

The rearrangement links TRBV7-3 to TRBJ2-3, with 10 bases aligning to TRBD2. The CDR3 covers 17 residues. Germline-derived CDR1 and CDR2 are SGHTA and FQGTGA. The V and J ends lost 5 bases and 4 bases, in that order; junction bases with no gene match: 12. The CDR3 DNA sequence: TGTGCCAGCAGCCTCGCTAGACCTGGACTAGCGGCAGATACGCAGTATTTT. Protein sequence: CASSLARPGLAADTQYF.

V gene TRBV10-3 combines with J gene TRBJ1-1; D is uncertain. Deletions cut 4 bases from V and 0 bases from J, with 3 bases between. The CDR3 is 12 amino acids. Germline values: CDR1 ENHRY, CDR2 SYGVKD. CDR3 DNA sequence: TGTGCCATCAGTGCAGTGAACACTGAAGCTTTCTTT. It is translated as CAISAVNTEAFF.

The V call is TRBV7-9, the J call TRBJ1-4; maybe TRBD1 (6 bases). The CDR3 sequence is 15 residues long. In germline, CDR1 is SEHNR, CDR2 FQNEAQ (reference sequence). V was trimmed by 5 bases and J by 0 bases, leaving 10 bases between them. The CDR3 bases are TGTGCCAGCAGCCCTTGGACAGCAACTAATGAAAAACTGTTTTTT. This sequence encodes CASSPWTATNEKLFF. Full variable domain (missing parts from reference TRBV7-9 and TRBJ1-4): DTGVSQNPRHKITKRGQNVTFRCDPISEHNRLYWYRQTLGQGPEFLTYFQNEAQLEKSRLLSDRFSAERPKGSFSTLEIQRTEQGDSAMYLCASSPWTATNEKLFFGSGTQLSVL.

The J gene is TRBJ1-5, the V gene TRBV4-1; D is ambiguous. Germline CDR1 and CDR2: MGHRA and YSYEKL. The CDR3 is 13 amino acids. V lost 0 bases and J 9 bases, leaving 9 bases between the germline ends. CDR3 in amino acids: CASSQDLRRPQHF. DNA for the CDR3: TGCGCCAGCAGCCAAGATCTAAGGAGGCCCCAGCATTTT.

This rearrangement joins TRBV7-6 to TRBJ1-1; D might be TRBD1 (6 bases). The V end lost 5 bases, the J end lost 2 bases, and 21 bases lay between the germline ends. CDR3 length equals 17 residues. In germline, CDR1 is SGHVS, CDR2 FNYEAQ. As DNA, the CDR3 is TGTGCCAGCAGCCAAAGGGTGAGCGGGGGCCGTAACACTGAAGCTTTCTTT. As protein: CASSQRVSGGRNTEAFF.

The V and J genes are TRBV11-3 and TRBJ2-3; a weak D match, TRBD2 (5 bases). V gave up 5 bases and J gave up 3 bases, with 15 bases separating them. CDR3 length equals 15 residues. In germline, CDR1 is SGHNT, CDR2 YENEEA. The CDR3 nucleotides read TGTGCCAGCAGCCGAGGGCTAAGTATTACAGATACGCAGTATTTT. As protein: CASSRGLSITDTQYF.

The rearrangement joins TRBV7-9 to TRBJ1-2; D remains ambiguous. CDR1 is SEHNR, CDR2 FQNEAQ, per germline (reference sequence). Trimming removed 5 bases at V and 1 base at J, with 8 bases between. The CDR3 runs 13 residues. The CDR3 DNA sequence: TGTGCCAGCAGCCCTTCCAGTAACTATGGCTACACCTTC. This sequence encodes CASSPSSNYGYTF.

This clone was picked up one time. The genes are TRBV19 and TRBJ1-2; maybe TRBD1 (5 bases). The CDR3 is 12 amino acids. V was pared by 7 bases and J by 2 bases, with 8 bases between. Germline V CDR1 and CDR2: LNHDA, SQIVND (reference sequence). The CDR3 sequence is CASIAGNYGYTF. The CDR3 DNA follows: TGTGCCAGTATTGCAGGGAACTATGGCTACACCTTC.

The J gene is TRBJ1-5, the V gene TRBV15; no reliable D call. The CDR3 is 14 residues long. Germline CDR1 LNHNV, CDR2 YYDKDF (reference sequence). V was clipped by 0 bases and J by 7 bases, with 10 bases between them. The CDR3 region is CATSREEEYQPQHF. The CDR3 bases are TGTGCCACCAGCAGAGAAGAGGAATACCAGCCCCAGCATTTT.

The chain joins TRBV29-1 to TRBJ2-1, with 9 bases fitting TRBD1. Trimming cost V 4 bases and J 3 bases; bases outside gene matches: 4. Germline CDR1 reads SQVTM; CDR2 reads ANQGSEA. The CDR3 has 14 residues. The CDR3: CSVVDRGRYNEQFF. The CDR3, as DNA: TGCAGCGTTGTGGACAGGGGCCGCTACAATGAGCAGTTCTTC.

The V gene is TRBV18, the J gene TRBJ2-7; TRBD2 agrees at 8 bases. The CDR3 loop spans 15 amino acids. The V segment lost 3 bases and the J segment 4 bases; nucleotides outside the gene matches: 8. From germline, CDR1 is KGHSH and CDR2 LQKENI. The CDR3 DNA reads TGTGCCAGCTCACCGGAGCGGGAGCGATCGTACGAGCAGTACTTC. Translation gives CASSPERERSYEQYF.

The chain employs TRBV5-1 and TRBJ2-2; 8 nucleotides align to TRBD2. The CDR3 consists of 16 residues. The germline gives CDR1 SGHRS, CDR2 YFSETQ. After removal of 0 bases from V and 6 bases from J, the junction contained 7 bases not matched to a gene. For the CDR3, the DNA is TGCGCCAGCAGCTTGGCCGTGGGCGGGGGGCCCGGGGAGCTGTTTTTT. It encodes CASSLAVGGGPGELFF.

This clone was observed many times. This chain links TRBV15 with TRBJ2-7, with 7 bases matching TRBD1. Germline V gene data show CDR1 as LNHNV and CDR2 as YYDKDF (reference sequence). V lost 2 bases and J lost 0; bases outside the gene matches: 10. There are 17 residues in the CDR3. CDR3: CATSRTILTGNSYEQYV. CDR3 sequence (DNA): TGTGCCACCAGCAGAACTATCTTGACAGGGAACTCCTACGAGCAGTACGTC.

This chain links TRBV7-8 with TRBJ1-1; D gene ambiguous. Trimming pared 1 base from V and 5 bases from J, leaving 11 bases between. CDR3 length equals 14 residues. Germline values: CDR1 SGHVS, CDR2 FQNEAQ. The CDR3 DNA reads as TGTGCCAGCAGCTTAGGAAGGGAGAGGACTGAAGCTTTCTTT. The encoded protein is CASSLGRERTEAFF.

The chain is built from TRBV11-3 and TRBJ2-2, with D unclear. This CDR3 spans 14 amino acids. Trimming stripped 1 base from V and 4 bases from J, with 7 bases between. Germline assignment: CDR1 SGHNT and CDR2 YENEEA. This chain's CDR3 is CASSLASGTGELFF. The CDR3 bases are TGTGCCAGCAGCTTAGCCAGTGGCACCGGGGAGCTGTTTTTT.

V is TRBV4-1 and J is TRBJ1-2; possible D gene TRBD1, 5 bases. Looked up from germline, CDR1 is MGHRA and CDR2 is YSYEKL. This CDR3 region has 15 residues. V shed 0 bases and J shed 4 bases, with 12 bases lying between them. The CDR3 reads CASSQDRDSIYGYTF. CDR3 sequence (DNA): TGCGCCAGCAGCCAAGATCGTGACAGCATCTATGGCTACACCTTC.

The chain has TRBV7-6 and TRBJ1-1; 7 nucleotides align to TRBD1. From germline, CDR1 is SGHVS and CDR2 FNYEAQ. The CDR3 extends over 16 amino acids. Germline trimming cut 3 bases from V and 2 bases from J; bases unmatched to any gene: 9. This chain's CDR3 is CASSFPRDSLNTEAFF. CDR3 bases: TGTGCCAGCAGCTTTCCCCGGGACAGCCTAAACACTGAAGCTTTCTTT.